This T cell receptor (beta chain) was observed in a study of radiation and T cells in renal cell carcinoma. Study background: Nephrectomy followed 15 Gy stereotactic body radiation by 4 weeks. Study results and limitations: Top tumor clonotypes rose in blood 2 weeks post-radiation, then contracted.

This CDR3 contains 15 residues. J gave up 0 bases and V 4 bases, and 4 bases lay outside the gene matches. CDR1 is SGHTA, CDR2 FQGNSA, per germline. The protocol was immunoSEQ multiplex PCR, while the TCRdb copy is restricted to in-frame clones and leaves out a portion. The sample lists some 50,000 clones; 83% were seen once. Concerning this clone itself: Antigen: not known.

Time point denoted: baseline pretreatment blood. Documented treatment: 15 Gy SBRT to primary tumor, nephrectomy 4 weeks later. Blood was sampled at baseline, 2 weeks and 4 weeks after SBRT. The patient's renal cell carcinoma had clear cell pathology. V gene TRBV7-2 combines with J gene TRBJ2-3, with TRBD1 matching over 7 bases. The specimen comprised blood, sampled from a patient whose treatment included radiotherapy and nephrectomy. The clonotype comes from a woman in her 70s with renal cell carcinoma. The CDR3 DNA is TGTGCCAGCAGCTACAGGGGTCGGAGCACAGATACGCAGTATTTT. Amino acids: CASSYRGRSTDTQYF.